The source of this T cell receptor (beta chain) is a study of T-cell reconstitution after alpha-beta-depleted transplantation in children. Study-wide results and limits: Recipient T cells and thymic progenitors that survived gave rise to the high TCRbeta diversity observed at day 60 in some patients.

The V segment lost 3 bases and the J segment 5 bases; nucleotides outside the gene matches: 11. CDR1 and CDR2 (germline): SGHRS, YFSETQ. The CDR3 has 16 residues. It was with unique molecular identifiers that the TCRbeta library was prepared. TCRdb redid the calling of the PCR reads with MiXCR, one entry per CDR3 protein. The table has about 250,000 distinct CDR3 sequences, roughly a quarter seen once. This clonotype was detected a few times. What it recognizes is unknown. This TCR was recovered from a female patient aged 2 to 10 who had a stem cell transplant for congenital amegakaryocytic thrombocytopenia, so the T cells may come from the graft donor. The chain uses TRBV5-1 and TRBJ2-1; 7 positions match TRBD2. This material consisted of PBMCs, mostly from graft donor cells, taken 360 days after TCRalphabeta/CD19-depleted stem cell transplant. The CDR3 reads CASSSHHPAGDNEQFF. The CDR3 coding sequence is TGCGCCAGCAGCTCCCATCATCCGGCGGGGGACAATGAGCAGTTCTTC.